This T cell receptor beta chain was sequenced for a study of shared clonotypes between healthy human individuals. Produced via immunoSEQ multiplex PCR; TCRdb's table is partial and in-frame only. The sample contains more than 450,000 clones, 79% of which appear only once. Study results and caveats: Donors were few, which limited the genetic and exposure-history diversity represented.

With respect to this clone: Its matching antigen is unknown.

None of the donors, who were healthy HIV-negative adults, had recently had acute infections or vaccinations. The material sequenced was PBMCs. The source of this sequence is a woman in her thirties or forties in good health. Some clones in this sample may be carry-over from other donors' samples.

The CDR3 reads CASSAQGASYEQYF. As DNA, the CDR3 is TGTGCCAGCAGTGCCCAGGGGGCGTCCTACGAGCAGTACTTC. The genes are TRBV2 and TRBJ2-7, with 8 bases that match TRBD1. The CDR3 spans 14 residues. Germline V gives CDR1 SNHLY, CDR2 FYNNEI. After removal of 4 bases from V and 1 base from J, the junction contained 3 bases not matched to a gene.